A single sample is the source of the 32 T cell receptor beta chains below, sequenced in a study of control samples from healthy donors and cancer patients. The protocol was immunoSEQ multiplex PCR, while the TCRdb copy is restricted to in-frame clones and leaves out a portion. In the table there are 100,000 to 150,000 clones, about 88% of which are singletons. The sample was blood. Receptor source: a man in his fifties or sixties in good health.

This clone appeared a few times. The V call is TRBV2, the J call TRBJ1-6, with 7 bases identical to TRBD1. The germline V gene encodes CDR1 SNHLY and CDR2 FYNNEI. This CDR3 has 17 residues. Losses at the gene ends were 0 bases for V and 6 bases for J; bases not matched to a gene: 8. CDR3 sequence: CASSEAGGGIFNSPLHF. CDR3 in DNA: TGTGCCAGCAGTGAAGCCGGAGGGGGCATATTTAATTCACCCCTCCACTTT.

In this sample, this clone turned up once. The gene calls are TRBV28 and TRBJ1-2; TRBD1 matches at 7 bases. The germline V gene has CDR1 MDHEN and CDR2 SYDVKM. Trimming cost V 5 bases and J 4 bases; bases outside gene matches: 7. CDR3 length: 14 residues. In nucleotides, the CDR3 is TGTGCCAGCAGTGAGACAGGGACAAGCTATGGCTACACCTTC. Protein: CASSETGTSYGYTF.

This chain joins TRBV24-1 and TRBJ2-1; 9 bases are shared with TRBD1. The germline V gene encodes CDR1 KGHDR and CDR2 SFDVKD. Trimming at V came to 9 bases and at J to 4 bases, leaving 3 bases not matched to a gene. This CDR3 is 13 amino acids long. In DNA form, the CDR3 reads TGTGCCACCTGGGACAGGGCGTACAATGAGCAGTTCTTC. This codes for CATWDRAYNEQFF.

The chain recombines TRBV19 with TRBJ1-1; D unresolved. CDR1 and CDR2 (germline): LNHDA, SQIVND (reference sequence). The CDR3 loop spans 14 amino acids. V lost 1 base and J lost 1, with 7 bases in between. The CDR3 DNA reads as TGTGCCAGTAGTATAGGACATCGGAACACTGAAGCTTTCTTT. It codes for CASSIGHRNTEAFF.

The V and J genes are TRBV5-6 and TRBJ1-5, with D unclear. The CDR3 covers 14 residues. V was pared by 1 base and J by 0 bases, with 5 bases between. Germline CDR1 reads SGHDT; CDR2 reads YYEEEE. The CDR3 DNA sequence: TGTGCCAGCAGCTTGACGGATAGCAATCAGCCCCAGCATTTT. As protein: CASSLTDSNQPQHF.

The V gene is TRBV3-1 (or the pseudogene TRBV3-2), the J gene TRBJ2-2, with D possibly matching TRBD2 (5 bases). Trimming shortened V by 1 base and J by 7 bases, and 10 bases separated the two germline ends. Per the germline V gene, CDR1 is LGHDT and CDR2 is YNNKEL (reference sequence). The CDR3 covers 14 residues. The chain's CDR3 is CASSQAGRGGELFF. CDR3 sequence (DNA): TGTGCCAGCAGCCAAGCGGGGAGAGGCGGGGAGCTGTTTTTT.

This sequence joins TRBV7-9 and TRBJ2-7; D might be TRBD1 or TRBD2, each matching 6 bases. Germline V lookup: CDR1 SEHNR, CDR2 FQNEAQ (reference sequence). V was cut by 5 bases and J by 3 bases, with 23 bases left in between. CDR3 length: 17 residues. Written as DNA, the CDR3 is TGTGCCAGCAGCCCCGGATATACGGGGGCTAGCTTCTACGAGCAGTACTTC. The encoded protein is CASSPGYTGASFYEQYF.

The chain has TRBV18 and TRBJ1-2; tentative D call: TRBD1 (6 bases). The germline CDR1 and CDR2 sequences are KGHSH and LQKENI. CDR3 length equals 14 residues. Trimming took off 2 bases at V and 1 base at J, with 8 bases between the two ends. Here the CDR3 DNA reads TGTGCCAGCTCACCATTACAGGGTAACTATGGCTACACCTTC. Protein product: CASSPLQGNYGYTF.

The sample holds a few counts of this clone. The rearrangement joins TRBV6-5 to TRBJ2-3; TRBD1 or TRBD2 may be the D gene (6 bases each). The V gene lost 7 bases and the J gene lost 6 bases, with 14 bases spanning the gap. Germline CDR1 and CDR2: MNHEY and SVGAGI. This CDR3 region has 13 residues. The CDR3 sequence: CASTESGADTQYF. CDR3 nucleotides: TGTGCCAGCACCGAATCGGGGGCGGATACGCAGTATTTT.

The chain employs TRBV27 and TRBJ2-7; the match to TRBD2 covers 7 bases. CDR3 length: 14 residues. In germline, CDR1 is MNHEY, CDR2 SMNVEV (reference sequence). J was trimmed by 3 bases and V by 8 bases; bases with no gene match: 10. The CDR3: CASSLGGSDYEQYF. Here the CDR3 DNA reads TGTGCCAGCTCCTTGGGGGGGTCCGACTACGAGCAGTACTTC.

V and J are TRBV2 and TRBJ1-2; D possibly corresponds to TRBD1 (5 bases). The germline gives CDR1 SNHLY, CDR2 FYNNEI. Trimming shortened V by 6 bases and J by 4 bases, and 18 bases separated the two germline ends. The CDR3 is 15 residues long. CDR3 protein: CASSLLGEKGYGYTF. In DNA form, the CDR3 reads TGTGCCAGCAGCTTATTGGGGGAAAAAGGCTATGGCTACACCTTC.

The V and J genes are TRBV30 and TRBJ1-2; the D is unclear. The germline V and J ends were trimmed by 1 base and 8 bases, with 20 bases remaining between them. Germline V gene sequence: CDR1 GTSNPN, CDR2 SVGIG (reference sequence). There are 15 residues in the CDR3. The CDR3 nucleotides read TGTGCCTGGAGTGCAACGGACCGAACGGCCGCCGGCTACACCTTC. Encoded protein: CAWSATDRTAAGYTF.

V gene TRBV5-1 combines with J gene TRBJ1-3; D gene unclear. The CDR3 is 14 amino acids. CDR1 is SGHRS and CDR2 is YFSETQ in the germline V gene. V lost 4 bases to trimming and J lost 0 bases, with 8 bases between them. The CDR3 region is CASSAQSSGNTIYF. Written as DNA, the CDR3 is TGCGCCAGCAGCGCCCAGAGCTCTGGAAACACCATATATTTT.

The CDR3 nucleotides are TGTGCCAGTAGTATAGTCAACACCGGGGAGCTGTTTTTT. It is translated as CASSIVNTGELFF. The genes are TRBV19 and TRBJ2-2; no clear D. The CDR3 is made up of 13 amino acids. Trimming removed 1 base from V and 2 bases from J, with 2 bases in between. Germline V lookup: CDR1 LNHDA, CDR2 SQIVND (reference sequence).

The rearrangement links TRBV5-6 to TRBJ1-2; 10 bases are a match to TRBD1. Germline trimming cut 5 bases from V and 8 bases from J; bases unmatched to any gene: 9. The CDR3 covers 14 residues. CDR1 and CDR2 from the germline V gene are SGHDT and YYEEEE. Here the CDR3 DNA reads TGTGCCAGCAGATTGACAGGGGGCGATCGGGGCTACACCTTC. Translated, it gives CASRLTGGDRGYTF.

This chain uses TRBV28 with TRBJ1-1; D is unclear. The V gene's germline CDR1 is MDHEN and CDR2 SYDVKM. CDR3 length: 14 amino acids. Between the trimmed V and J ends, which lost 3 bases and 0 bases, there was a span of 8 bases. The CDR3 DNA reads TGTGCCAGCAGTTTGGATAGACTGAACACTGAAGCTTTCTTT. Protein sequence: CASSLDRLNTEAFF.

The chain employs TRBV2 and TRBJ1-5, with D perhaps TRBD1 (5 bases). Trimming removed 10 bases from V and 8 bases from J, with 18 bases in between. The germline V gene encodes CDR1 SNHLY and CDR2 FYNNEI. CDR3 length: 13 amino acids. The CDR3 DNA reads TGTGCCACCGGCGGGACGCGGGGGGAGCCCCAGCATTTT. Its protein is CATGGTRGEPQHF.

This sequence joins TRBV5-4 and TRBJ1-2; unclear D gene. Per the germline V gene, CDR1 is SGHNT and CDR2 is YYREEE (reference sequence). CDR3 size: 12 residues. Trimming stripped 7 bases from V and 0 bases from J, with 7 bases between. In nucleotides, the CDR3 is TGTGCCAGCGGCGACACTAACTATGGCTACACCTTC. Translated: CASGDTNYGYTF.

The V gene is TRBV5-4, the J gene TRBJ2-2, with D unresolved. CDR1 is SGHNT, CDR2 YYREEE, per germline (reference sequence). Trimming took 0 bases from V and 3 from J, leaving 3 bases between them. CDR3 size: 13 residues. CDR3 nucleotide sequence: TGTGCCAGCAGCTTGGGGCACACCGGGGAGCTGTTTTTT. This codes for CASSLGHTGELFF.

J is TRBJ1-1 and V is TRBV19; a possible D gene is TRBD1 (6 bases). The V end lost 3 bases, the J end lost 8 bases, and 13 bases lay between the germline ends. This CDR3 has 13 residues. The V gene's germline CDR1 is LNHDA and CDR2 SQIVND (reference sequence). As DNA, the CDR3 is TGTGCCAGTAGTATTCTGGCAGGGGTGGAAGCTTTCTTT. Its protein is CASSILAGVEAFF.

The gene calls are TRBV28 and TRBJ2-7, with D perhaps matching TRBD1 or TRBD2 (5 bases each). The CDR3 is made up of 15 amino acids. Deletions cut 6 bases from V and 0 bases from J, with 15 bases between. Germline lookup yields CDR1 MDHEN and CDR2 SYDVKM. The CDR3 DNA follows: TGTGCCAGCAGGAGAGGGGAAAGAGGCTCCTACGAGCAGTACTTC. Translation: CASRRGERGSYEQYF.

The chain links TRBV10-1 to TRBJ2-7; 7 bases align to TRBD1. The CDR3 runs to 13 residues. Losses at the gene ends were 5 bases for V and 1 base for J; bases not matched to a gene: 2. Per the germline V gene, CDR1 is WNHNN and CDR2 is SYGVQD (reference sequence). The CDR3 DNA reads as TGCGCCAGCAGTCCGGGACAGTCCTACGAGCAGTACTTC. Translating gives CASSPGQSYEQYF.

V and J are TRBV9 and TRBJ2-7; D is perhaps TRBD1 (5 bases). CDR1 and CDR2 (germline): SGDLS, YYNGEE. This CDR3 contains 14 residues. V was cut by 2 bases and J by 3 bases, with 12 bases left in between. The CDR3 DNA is TGTGCCAGCAGCGTCGGGCAGGGAAACTACGAGCAGTACTTC. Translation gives CASSVGQGNYEQYF.

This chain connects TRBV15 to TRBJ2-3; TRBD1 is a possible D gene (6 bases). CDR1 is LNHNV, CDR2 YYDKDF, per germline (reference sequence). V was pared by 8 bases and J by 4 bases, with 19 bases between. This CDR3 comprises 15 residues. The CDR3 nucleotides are TGTGCCACCTTCAAGACAGGTCCGTCTGCAGATACGCAGTATTTT. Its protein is CATFKTGPSADTQYF.

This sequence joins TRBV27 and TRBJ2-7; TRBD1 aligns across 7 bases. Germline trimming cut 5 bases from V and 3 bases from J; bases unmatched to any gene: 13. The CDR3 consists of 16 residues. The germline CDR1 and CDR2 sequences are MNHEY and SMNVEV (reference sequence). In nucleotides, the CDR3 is TGTGCCAGCAGTCCTTTGGTTACAGGGGCCCGCTACGAGCAGTACTTC. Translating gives CASSPLVTGARYEQYF.

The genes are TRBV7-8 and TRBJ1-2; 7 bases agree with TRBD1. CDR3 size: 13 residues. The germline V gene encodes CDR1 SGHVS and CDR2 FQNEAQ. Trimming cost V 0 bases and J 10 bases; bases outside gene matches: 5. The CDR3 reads CASSLATGQVYTF. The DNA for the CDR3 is TGTGCCAGCAGCTTAGCGACAGGGCAAGTCTACACCTTC.

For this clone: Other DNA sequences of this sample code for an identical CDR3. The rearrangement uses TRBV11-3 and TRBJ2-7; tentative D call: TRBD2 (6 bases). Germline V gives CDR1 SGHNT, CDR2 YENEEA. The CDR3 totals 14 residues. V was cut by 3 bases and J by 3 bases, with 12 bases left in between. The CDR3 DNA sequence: TGTGCCAGCAGCTTGGGCCGGGGGAGCTACGAGCAGTACTTC. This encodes CASSLGRGSYEQYF.

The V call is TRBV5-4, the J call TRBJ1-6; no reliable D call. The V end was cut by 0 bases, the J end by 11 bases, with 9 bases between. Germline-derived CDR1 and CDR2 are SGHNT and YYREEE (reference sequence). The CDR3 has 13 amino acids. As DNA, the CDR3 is TGTGCCAGCAGCTTGGGTCTCGGGACACCCCTCCACTTT. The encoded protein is CASSLGLGTPLHF.

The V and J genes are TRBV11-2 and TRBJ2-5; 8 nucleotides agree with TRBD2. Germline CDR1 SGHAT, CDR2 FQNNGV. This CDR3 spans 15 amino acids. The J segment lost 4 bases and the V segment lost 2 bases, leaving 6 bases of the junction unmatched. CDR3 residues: CASSLLAGGRETQYF. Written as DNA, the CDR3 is TGTGCCAGCAGCTTACTTGCGGGGGGCCGAGAGACCCAGTACTTC.

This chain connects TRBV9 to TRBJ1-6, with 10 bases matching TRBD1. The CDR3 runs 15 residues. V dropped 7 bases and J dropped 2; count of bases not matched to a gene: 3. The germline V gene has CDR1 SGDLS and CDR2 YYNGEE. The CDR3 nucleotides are TGTGCCAGCGGACAGGGGGTGACCTATAATTCACCCCTCCACTTT. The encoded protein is CASGQGVTYNSPLHF.

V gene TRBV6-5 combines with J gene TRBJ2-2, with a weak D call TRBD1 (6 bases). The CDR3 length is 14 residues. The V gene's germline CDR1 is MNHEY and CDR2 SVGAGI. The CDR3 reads CASVLTGLTGELFF. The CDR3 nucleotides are TGTGCTAGCGTACTGACAGGACTCACCGGGGAGCTGTTTTTT.

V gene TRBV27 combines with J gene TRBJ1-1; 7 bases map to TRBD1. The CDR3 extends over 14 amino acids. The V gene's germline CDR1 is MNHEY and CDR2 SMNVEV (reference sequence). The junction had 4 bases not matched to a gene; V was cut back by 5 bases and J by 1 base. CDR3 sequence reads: CASSMTGSNTEAFF. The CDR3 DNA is TGTGCCAGCAGTATGACAGGGTCGAACACTGAAGCTTTCTTT.